This T cell receptor (beta chain) was documented in a study of cytomegalovirus exposure and HLA in healthy donors. Study in general: Out of fewer than 500 genotyped donors, around 80% belonged to the Caucasian-associated ancestry cluster.

The PCR ran on 60 Vbeta and 13 Jbeta primers. Profiling relied on immunoSEQ multiplex PCR, and the TCRdb table lists in-frame clones only, not all of them. The table shows approximately 100,000 clones, with 75% occurring only once. Findings of the study overall: Under in vitro conditions, three CMV-associated chains were confirmed as specific for CMV antigens. Within an earlier analysis, most TCR beta V segments proved productive either about 90% or about 30% of the time.

Notes on this clone: Antigen unknown.

With 3 bases clipped from V and 5 bases from J, the junction kept 7 bases outside the gene matches. This CDR3 region has 15 residues. Germline CDR1 and CDR2: SGHTA and FQGNSA. This receptor was taken from a man between 45 and 60 years old in good health and CMV-seronegative. Sequencing input: PBMCs. This chain links TRBV7-2 with TRBJ2-5, with TRBD2 matching over 9 bases. The CDR3 DNA sequence: TGTGCCAGCAGCTTCTCAGCGGGAGGCAGGGAGACCCAGTACTTC. Encoded protein: CASSFSAGGRETQYF. The variable domain in full, completed from reference TRBV7-2 and TRBJ2-5, reads GAGVSQSPSNKVTEKGKDVELRCDPISGHTALYWYRQSLGQGLEFLIYFQGNSAPDKSGLPSDRFSAERTGGSVSTLTIQRTQQEDSAVYLCASSFSAGGRETQYFGPGTRLLVL.